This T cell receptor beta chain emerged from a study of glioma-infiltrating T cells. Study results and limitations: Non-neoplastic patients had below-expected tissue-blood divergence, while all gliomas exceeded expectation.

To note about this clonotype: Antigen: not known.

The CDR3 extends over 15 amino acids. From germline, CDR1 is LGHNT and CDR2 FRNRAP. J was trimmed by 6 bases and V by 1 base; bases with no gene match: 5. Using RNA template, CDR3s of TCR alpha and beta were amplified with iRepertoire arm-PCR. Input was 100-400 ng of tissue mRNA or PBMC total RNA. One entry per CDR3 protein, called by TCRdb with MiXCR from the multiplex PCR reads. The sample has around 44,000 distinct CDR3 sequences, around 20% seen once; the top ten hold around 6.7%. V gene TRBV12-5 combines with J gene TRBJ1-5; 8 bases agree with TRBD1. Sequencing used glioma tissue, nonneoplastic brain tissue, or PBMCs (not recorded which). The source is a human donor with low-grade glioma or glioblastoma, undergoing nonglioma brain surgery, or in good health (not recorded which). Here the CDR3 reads CASGLGTGWGQPQHF. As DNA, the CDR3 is TGTGCTAGTGGTTTGGGGACAGGGTGGGGTCAGCCCCAGCATTTT.